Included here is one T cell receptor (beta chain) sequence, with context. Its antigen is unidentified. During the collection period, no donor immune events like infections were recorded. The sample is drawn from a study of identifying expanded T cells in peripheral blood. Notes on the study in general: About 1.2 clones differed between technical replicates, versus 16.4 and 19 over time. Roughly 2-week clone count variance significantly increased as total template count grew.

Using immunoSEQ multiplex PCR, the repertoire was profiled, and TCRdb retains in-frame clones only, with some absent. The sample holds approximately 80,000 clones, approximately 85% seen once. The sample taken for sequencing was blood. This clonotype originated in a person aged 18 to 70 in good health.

The chain's CDR3 is CASSFLGAVYGYTF. The CDR3, as DNA: TGTGCCAGCAGTTTCCTGGGGGCGGTCTATGGCTACACCTTC. The chain is built from TRBV28 and TRBJ1-2; D possibly corresponds to TRBD1 (6 bases). CDR1 MDHEN and CDR2 SYDVKM come from the germline V gene. The CDR3 length is 14 residues. The V end was cut by 3 bases, the J end by 4 bases, with 12 bases between.